One and the same sample provided the 11 T cell receptor beta chains below, sequenced in a study of patients and donors after allogeneic stem cell transplantation. One entry per CDR3 protein results from TCRdb running MiXCR on the RT-PCR reads. The table includes about a million distinct CDR3 sequences, about a sixth detected once. Sequenced material: blood, either unsorted or a sorted T cell fraction (not recorded which). The receptors stem from a human donor who was either an allogeneic HSCT recipient or a stem cell or donor lymphocyte infusion donor (not recorded which). It is not recorded whose cells these are; they may come from a transplant donor.

This chain connects TRBV7-2 to TRBJ2-1; either TRBD1 or TRBD2 may fit D (6 bases each). V was cut by 5 bases and J by 4 bases, with 21 bases left in between. The CDR3 totals 17 residues. From germline, CDR1 is SGHTA and CDR2 FQGNSA. The CDR3 loop is CASSRWGPGGGYNEQFF. The CDR3 DNA reads as TGTGCCAGCAGCCGATGGGGACCCGGGGGCGGATACAATGAGCAGTTCTTC.

This clonotype was detected ten times or more. The rearrangement links TRBV12-3 or TRBV12-4 to TRBJ1-3; D call uncertain. The CDR3 is made up of 15 amino acids. V lost 0 bases, J lost 1 base, and 7 bases lay in between. This chain's CDR3 is CASSLARRSGNTIYF. CDR3 coding DNA: TGTGCCAGCAGTTTAGCGAGGAGATCTGGAAACACCATATATTTT.

The J gene is TRBJ2-7, the V gene TRBV6-5; 11 bases match TRBD1. J was trimmed by 3 bases and V by 3 bases; bases with no gene match: 7. The CDR3 sequence is 16 residues long. Germline CDR1 reads MNHEY; CDR2 reads SVGAGI. The CDR3 nucleotides are TGTGCCAGCAGTTATACCGGGACAGGGGGAGTCTACGAGCAGTACTTC. Translated: CASSYTGTGGVYEQYF.

This chain connects TRBV12-5 to TRBJ2-7; the D is unclear. V was trimmed by 9 bases and J by 2 bases, leaving 14 bases between them. Germline V gives CDR1 LGHNT, CDR2 FRNRAP. CDR3 length: 13 residues. CDR3 sequence reads: CASSKDGPYEQYF. The CDR3 DNA sequence: TGTGCTAGCTCTAAAGACGGACCCTACGAGCAGTACTTC. The whole variable domain, filled in from reference TRBV12-5 and TRBJ2-7, reads DARVTQTPRHKVTEMGQEVTMRCQPILGHNTVFWYRQTMMQGLELLAYFRNRAPLDDSGMPKDRFSAEMPDATLATLKIQPSEPRDSAVYFCASSKDGPYEQYFGPGTRLTVT.

The J gene is TRBJ1-1, the V gene TRBV7-8, with D possibly matching TRBD1 (5 bases). Between the trimmed V and J ends, which lost 3 bases and 4 bases, there was a span of 12 bases. This CDR3 spans 14 amino acids. The germline gives CDR1 SGHVS, CDR2 FQNEAQ. This CDR3 reads CASSLGVGGTEAFF. The CDR3 DNA follows: TGTGCCAGCAGCTTGGGGGTTGGGGGCACTGAAGCTTTCTTT.

This chain connects TRBV9 to TRBJ2-1; the D call may be TRBD1 or TRBD2 (5 bases each). Per germline, CDR1 SGDLS and CDR2 YYNGEE. The CDR3 totals 15 residues. V was clipped by 3 bases and J by 5 bases, with 15 bases between them. CDR3 region: CASSDGTNTHNEQFF. The CDR3 DNA is TGTGCCAGCAGCGACGGGACGAACACTCACAATGAGCAGTTCTTC.

This clonotype turned up a few times. This sequence joins TRBV7-9 and TRBJ1-1; 7 nucleotides align to TRBD1. The CDR3 runs 15 residues. With V trimmed by 4 bases and J by 6 bases, 11 bases remained unmatched. Germline-derived CDR1 and CDR2 are SEHNR and FQNEAQ (reference sequence). CDR3: CASSSLTGWVAEAFF. The CDR3, as DNA: TGTGCCAGCAGCTCCTTGACAGGGTGGGTGGCTGAAGCTTTCTTT. The variable domain in full, with the rest retrieved from reference TRBV7-9 and TRBJ1-1, is DTGVSQNPRHKITKRGQNVTFRCDPISEHNRLYWYRQTLGQGPEFLTYFQNEAQLEKSRLLSDRFSAERPKGSFSTLEIQRTEQGDSAMYLCASSSLTGWVAEAFFGQGTRLTVV.

This clonotype was found a few times. The rearrangement links TRBV3-1 to TRBJ2-1; D may correspond to TRBD1 or TRBD2 (5 bases each). The CDR3 sequence is 18 residues long. Germline-derived CDR1 and CDR2 are LGHDT and YNNKEL (reference sequence). The V and J ends lost 0 bases and 9 bases respectively, with 24 bases between them. CDR3 protein: CASSQDRVFSGLSGEQFF. CDR3 nucleotides: TGTGCCAGCAGCCAAGATCGAGTGTTTTCGGGGCTCAGCGGTGAGCAGTTCTTC.

The chain couples TRBV29-1 to TRBJ1-5; D gene ambiguous. The CDR3 sequence is 18 residues long. V was trimmed by 4 bases and J by 0 bases, leaving 22 bases between them. Per the germline V gene, CDR1 is SQVTM and CDR2 is ANQGSEA. The CDR3 sequence: CSVADTSFRRYSNQPQHF. CDR3 DNA sequence: TGCAGCGTTGCCGACACTTCGTTTCGACGCTATAGCAATCAGCCCCAGCATTTT.

This clonotype was picked up a small number of times. V is TRBV7-2 and J is TRBJ2-2; 11 bases agree with TRBD2. The ends lost 0 bases at V and 0 bases at J; junction bases unmatched: 6. Germline V CDR1 and CDR2: SGHTA, FQGNSA. This CDR3 is built from 19 residues. The CDR3 DNA sequence: TGTGCCAGCAGCTTAGCCCGACTAGCGGGGCTCCCGAACACCGGGGAGCTGTTTTTT. Translating it yields CASSLARLAGLPNTGELFF.

In its sample, this clonotype was seen a few times. J is TRBJ1-1 and V is TRBV24-1; D remains ambiguous. V was shortened by 3 bases and J by 1 base, with 5 bases between the two germline ends. Germline assignment: CDR1 KGHDR and CDR2 SFDVKD. The CDR3 has 13 residues. This CDR3 is CATSDPKNTEAFF. For the CDR3, the DNA is TGTGCCACCAGTGATCCTAAGAACACTGAAGCTTTCTTT.